What follows are 24 T cell receptor beta chains derived from one specimen sequenced in a study of T-cell reconstitution after alpha-beta-depleted transplantation in children. TCRbeta library preparation incorporated unique molecular identifiers. TCRdb recomputed calls from the PCR reads with MiXCR, one row per CDR3 protein. Here the sample spans around 340,000 distinct CDR3 sequences, 13% being singletons. The specimen comprised PBMCs, sampled from the stem cell graft. These receptor sequences come from a human donor who donated a stem cell graft to a child with Fanconi anemia.

This clonotype was found a few times. The chain joins TRBV6-1 to TRBJ1-5; perhaps TRBD1 as D (5 bases). From germline, CDR1 is MNHNS and CDR2 SASEGT. V was cut by 7 bases and J by 5 bases, with 18 bases left in between. The CDR3 sequence is 15 residues long. CDR3 residues: CASTPRLGGDQPQHF. DNA for the CDR3: TGTGCCAGCACCCCCAGGCTGGGGGGAGATCAGCCCCAGCATTTT.

V usage is TRBV7-6 and J usage is TRBJ2-5, with D perhaps given as TRBD1 or TRBD2 (5 bases each). Germline CDR1 is SGHVS and CDR2 is FNYEAQ. Trimming shortened V by 5 bases and J by 2 bases, and 18 bases separated the two germline ends. This CDR3 spans 16 amino acids. Here the CDR3 reads CASSAWDGSFQETQYF. CDR3 coding DNA: TGTGCCAGCAGCGCCTGGGACGGAAGTTTTCAAGAGACCCAGTACTTC.

This clonotype was observed many times. V usage is TRBV4-2 and J usage is TRBJ2-7, with TRBD1 as a possible D gene (6 bases). The CDR3 has 13 residues. Trimming left V 0 bases short and J 6 bases short, with 9 bases between. Germline CDR1 is LGHNA and CDR2 is YNFKEQ. The CDR3 region is CASSQDLGGEQYV. DNA for the CDR3: TGTGCCAGCAGCCAAGATCTAGGGGGCGAGCAGTACGTC.

The sample holds a few counts of this clonotype. This chain joins TRBV5-1 and TRBJ2-2; TRBD2 might be the D (6 bases). Trimming stripped 3 bases from V and 5 bases from J, with 17 bases between. There are 16 residues in the CDR3. Germline-derived CDR1 and CDR2 are SGHRS and YFSETQ. The CDR3 reads CASSSWGGGRTGELFF. The CDR3 DNA is TGCGCCAGCAGCTCGTGGGGAGGAGGGCGAACCGGGGAGCTGTTTTTT.

In its sample, this clonotype was seen a few times. The chain joins TRBV20-1 to TRBJ2-5, with TRBD2 matching over 10 bases. This CDR3 has 14 amino acids. CDR1 DFQATT and CDR2 SNEGSKA come from the germline V gene (reference sequence). V was pared by 2 bases and J by 4 bases, with 4 bases of the junction left unmatched. CDR3 nucleotide sequence: TGCAGTGCTAGACCTTTAGCGGGGGGAGAGACCCAGTACTTC. Translated, it gives CSARPLAGGETQYF.

This chain connects TRBV5-1 to TRBJ2-7; D unclear. V was trimmed by 0 bases and J by 1 base, leaving 8 bases between them. CDR1 is SGHRS and CDR2 is YFSETQ in the germline V gene. This CDR3 has 14 amino acids. CDR3 amino acids: CASSLGEISYEQYF. For the CDR3, the DNA is TGCGCCAGCAGCTTGGGGGAAATTTCCTACGAGCAGTACTTC.

The chain links TRBV4-3 to TRBJ2-1; 10 positions agree with TRBD2. Germline CDR1 is LGHNA and CDR2 is YSLEER. Germline trimming cut 1 base from V and 0 bases from J; bases unmatched to any gene: 6. There are 18 residues in the CDR3. In DNA, the CDR3 is TGCGCCAGCAGCCAAGTAGCGGGGGGCCCCGCCTCCTACAATGAGCAGTTCTTC. As protein: CASSQVAGGPASYNEQFF.

This clonotype was picked up a small number of times. The chain uses TRBV20-1 and TRBJ1-2; D is ambiguous. The CDR3 consists of 13 residues. V was trimmed by 7 bases and J by 0 bases, leaving 12 bases between them. CDR1 and CDR2 (germline): DFQATT, SNEGSKA (reference sequence). The chain's CDR3 is CSVWIPSNYGYTF. The CDR3 DNA follows: TGCAGTGTCTGGATCCCATCTAACTATGGCTACACCTTC.

The rearrangement uses TRBV30 and TRBJ1-6, with 7 bases lining up with TRBD1. Trimming at V came to 7 bases and at J to 0 bases, leaving 12 bases not matched to a gene. Germline V gene sequence: CDR1 GTSNPN, CDR2 SVGIG (reference sequence). The CDR3 spans 17 residues. CDR3 bases: TGTGCCTCCCCCAGACAGGGTGAAAGCTCCTATAATTCACCCCTCCACTTT. Translated: CASPRQGESSYNSPLHF.

Points on this clonotype: This may stem from a read error, because a much larger clone lies one nucleotide away. This CDR3 is missing its conserved last phenylalanine or tryptophan, likely due to a read error. V gene TRBV11-2 combines with J gene TRBJ1-5; D not certain. This CDR3 is built from 15 residues. CDR1 and CDR2 from the germline V gene are SGHAT and FQNNGV. V was clipped by 5 bases and J by 1 base, with 12 bases between them. CDR3 in DNA: TGTGCCAGCAGCCCGAGCGCGGGCAGCAATCAGCCCCAGCATGTT. Amino acid sequence: CASSPSAGSNQPQHV.

Worth noting for this clonotype: This likely reflects a read error, since a far larger clone is one base away. The chain recombines TRBV6-2 or TRBV6-3 with TRBJ2-1; D not certain. The CDR3 spans 11 residues. CDR1 is MNHEY and CDR2 is SVGEGT in the germline V gene. The CDR3 nucleotides are TGTGCCAGCAGTTACTACGATGAGCAGTTCTTC. This codes for CASSYYDEQFF.

The chain carries TRBV6-6 and TRBJ2-2; D unclear. Germline values: CDR1 MNHNY, CDR2 SVGAGI (reference sequence). Trimming removed 7 bases at V and 1 base at J, with 7 bases between. The CDR3 is 13 amino acids. In DNA, the CDR3 is TGTGCCAGCATAACAGAGAACACCGGGGAGCTGTTTTTT. Protein: CASITENTGELFF.

The gene calls are TRBV5-1 and TRBJ1-2; 12 positions match TRBD1. Germline V CDR1 and CDR2: SGHRS, YFSETQ. Losses at the gene ends were 5 bases for V and 8 bases for J; bases not matched to a gene: 10. The CDR3 covers 15 residues. The CDR3 DNA reads TGCGCCAGCAGGGCTGATGGGACAGGGGGCTTCGGCTACACCTTC. It yields the protein CASRADGTGGFGYTF.

The chain couples TRBV20-1 to TRBJ1-2; 8 bases agree with TRBD1. The V gene's germline CDR1 is DFQATT and CDR2 SNEGSKA (reference sequence). Trimming removed 3 bases from V and 3 bases from J; junction bases left unmatched: 18. The CDR3 spans 18 residues. In DNA form, the CDR3 reads TGCAGTGCTAGCGGACAGGGCCTCATAGTTTACCGTCACTATGGCTACACCTTC. Its protein product is CSASGQGLIVYRHYGYTF.

This clonotype showed up many times. The V and J genes are TRBV20-1 and TRBJ2-1, with D tentatively TRBD1 or TRBD2 (5 bases each). The V gene's germline CDR1 is DFQATT and CDR2 SNEGSKA (reference sequence). V lost 6 bases, J lost 7 bases, and 19 bases lay in between. The CDR3 totals 14 residues. Here the CDR3 DNA reads TGCAGTGCCCCCGTGGGGACGGGGCATAATGAGCAGTTCTTC. Translated: CSAPVGTGHNEQFF.

This clonotype has just a few counts. This chain links TRBV20-1 with TRBJ1-1, with no clear D. The length of the CDR3 is 12 residues. Between the trimmed V and J ends, which lost 2 bases and 3 bases, there was a span of 7 bases. The V gene's germline CDR1 is DFQATT and CDR2 SNEGSKA (reference sequence). The CDR3 loop reads CSARISDTEAFF. For the CDR3, the DNA is TGCAGTGCTAGAATTTCGGACACTGAAGCTTTCTTT.

The rearrangement joins TRBV10-2 to TRBJ2-6, with 7 bases that match TRBD1. Germline V gives CDR1 WSHSY, CDR2 SAAADI. V shed 6 bases and J 0 bases; nucleotides not matched to a gene: 11. The CDR3 covers 18 residues. CDR3 sequence: CASRGTVGPFSGANVLTF. CDR3 bases: TGCGCCAGCAGGGGGACAGTAGGACCCTTCTCTGGGGCCAACGTCCTGACTTTC.

This clonotype was detected a few times. The V gene is TRBV9, the J gene TRBJ2-3; 12 nucleotides match TRBD1. The germline V gene has CDR1 SGDLS and CDR2 YYNGEE. V was clipped by 4 bases and J by 2 bases; unmatched bases: 5. CDR3 length equals 16 residues. CDR3 in amino acids: CASSLGQGANTDTQYF. In nucleotides, the CDR3 is TGTGCCAGCAGCCTGGGACAGGGGGCGAACACAGATACGCAGTATTTT.

The table lists this clonotype with many counts. The chain joins TRBV29-1 to TRBJ1-1; D is unclear. The V gene lost 3 bases and the J gene lost 1 base, with 6 bases spanning the gap. Germline CDR1 SQVTM, CDR2 ANQGSEA. This CDR3 region has 12 residues. The CDR3 DNA follows: TGCAGCGTTGATGCCAGGAACACTGAAGCTTTCTTT. Translating it yields CSVDARNTEAFF.

The chain carries TRBV3-1 and TRBJ2-5; TRBD2 is a possible D gene (5 bases). CDR1 and CDR2 from the germline V gene are LGHDT and YNNKEL (reference sequence). The ends were cut back, 4 bases at V and 3 bases at J, with 9 bases in the middle. The CDR3 is 13 amino acids. The CDR3 loop is CASSRLGEETQYF. Written as DNA, the CDR3 is TGTGCCAGCAGCCGCCTGGGAGAAGAGACCCAGTACTTC.

J is TRBJ2-5 and V is TRBV12-3 or TRBV12-4, with D maybe TRBD2 (6 bases). The CDR3 is made up of 14 amino acids. Trimming left V 3 bases short and J 7 bases short, with 15 bases between. The CDR3 reads CASSFGNRGGTQYF. The CDR3 nucleotides are TGTGCCAGCAGTTTCGGGAATCGGGGAGGGACCCAGTACTTC.

The rearrangement links TRBV5-4 to TRBJ2-3; D is tentatively TRBD1 or TRBD2 (6 bases each). The CDR3 consists of 16 residues. CDR1 is SGHNT, CDR2 YYREEE, per germline (reference sequence). V lost 1 base, J lost 1 base, and 13 bases lay in between. CDR3 coding DNA: TGTGCCAGCAGCTTGTGGGGGCGGGGAGGCACAGATACGCAGTATTTT. Protein product: CASSLWGRGGTDTQYF. Full variable domain (rest looked up from reference TRBV5-4 and TRBJ2-3): ETGVTQSPTHLIKTRGQQVTLRCSSQSGHNTVSWYQQALGQGPQFIFQYYREEENGRGNFPPRFSGLQFPNYSSELNVNALELDDSALYLCASSLWGRGGTDTQYFGPGTRLTVL.

This clonotype showed up many times. The chain joins TRBV5-1 to TRBJ2-1, with 7 bases identical to TRBD1. V lost 0 bases, J lost 0 bases, and 3 bases stayed unmatched. The CDR3 is 16 residues long. The germline V gene encodes CDR1 SGHRS and CDR2 YFSETQ. CDR3 nucleotides: TGCGCCAGCAGCTTGGAGGGGGACAGCTCCTACAATGAGCAGTTCTTC. Translating it yields CASSLEGDSSYNEQFF.

This clonotype was seen a handful of times. This rearrangement joins TRBV21-1 to TRBJ2-5; the tabulated D call, TRBD2, remains unverified against the DNA. TRBV21-1 is given as a pseudogene. The CDR3 is 15 residues long. CDR3 protein: CASSKGRARSGTQYF. CDR3 DNA: TGTGCCAGCAGCAAAGGACGGGCCCGGTCAGGGACCCAGTACTTC.